These 31 T cell receptor beta chains share one sample of origin, sequenced in a study of early T cells in non-severe SARS-CoV-2 infection. TCRdb reprocessed the 5' RACE reads with MiXCR, giving one entry per CDR3 protein. This sample has some 70,000 distinct CDR3 sequences, with roughly 10% found just once. Sample: whole blood. These receptors originate from an adult who was a healthcare worker with PCR-confirmed SARS-CoV-2 infection or an uninfected control (not recorded which).

This clonotype showed up many times. The chain links TRBV6-2 or TRBV6-3 to TRBJ2-7; D gene unclear. Germline lookup yields CDR1 MNHEY and CDR2 SVGEGT. The length of the CDR3 is 12 residues. V dropped 2 bases and J dropped 2 bases, with 4 bases sitting between them. The CDR3 DNA sequence: TGTGCCAGCAGTTACCCCGCCTACGAGCAGTACTTC. This sequence encodes CASSYPAYEQYF.

In its sample, this clonotype was seen many times. The chain links TRBV29-1 to TRBJ1-2; D possibly corresponds to TRBD1 (5 bases). The germline CDR1 and CDR2 sequences are SQVTM and ANQGSEA. This CDR3 is built from 14 residues. V shed 4 bases and J shed 2 bases, with 14 bases lying between them. The CDR3 loop is CSVAREPGNYGYTF. The CDR3 region has the DNA TGCAGCGTTGCCCGGGAGCCAGGGAACTATGGCTACACCTTC.

The chain links TRBV30 to TRBJ1-5, with a weak D call TRBD1 (6 bases). V was trimmed by 0 bases and J by 6 bases, leaving 12 bases between them. This CDR3 is 14 amino acids long. Looked up from germline, CDR1 is GTSNPN and CDR2 is SVGIG (reference sequence). The CDR3 here is CAWSVHRVGQPQHF. The CDR3, as DNA: TGTGCCTGGAGTGTACACAGGGTGGGTCAGCCCCAGCATTTT.

This clonotype was seen only a few times. The genes are TRBV20-1 and TRBJ2-3; 11 positions match TRBD1. CDR1 DFQATT and CDR2 SNEGSKA come from the germline V gene (reference sequence). CDR3 length: 15 amino acids. J gave up 2 bases and V 2 bases, and 3 bases lay outside the gene matches. The CDR3 coding sequence is TGCAGTGCTAGATCGGGACAGGGGGACACAGATACGCAGTATTTT. As protein: CSARSGQGDTDTQYF.

The chain recombines TRBV4-1 with TRBJ1-6, with D possibly matching TRBD1 (5 bases). The V and J ends lost 3 bases and 3 bases respectively, with 9 bases between them. The CDR3 extends over 15 amino acids. CDR1 MGHRA and CDR2 YSYEKL come from the germline V gene. CDR3 DNA sequence: TGCGCCAGCAGCCAGTTCAGGGACTATAATTCACCCCTCCACTTT. Protein: CASSQFRDYNSPLHF.

This clonotype was observed a few times. The chain is built from TRBV4-1 and TRBJ2-1, with D possibly TRBD1 on 5 matching bases. Germline lookup yields CDR1 MGHRA and CDR2 YSYEKL. The V and J ends lost 3 bases and 4 bases respectively, with 10 bases between them. The CDR3 sequence is 14 residues long. The DNA for the CDR3 is TGCGCCAGCAGCCAGCCCCAGGGTTACAATGAGCAGTTCTTC. Its protein is CASSQPQGYNEQFF.

This clonotype was observed a handful of times. This chain joins TRBV20-1 and TRBJ2-1; 7 nucleotides agree with TRBD2. The ends lost 2 bases at V and 4 bases at J; junction bases unmatched: 11. Germline V CDR1 and CDR2: DFQATT, SNEGSKA (reference sequence). This CDR3 is built from 16 residues. In DNA form, the CDR3 reads TGCAGTGCTAGAATACCCCGGGACTACCTTTACAATGAGCAGTTCTTC. Its protein is CSARIPRDYLYNEQFF.

This clonotype was recorded at least ten times. This sequence joins TRBV4-1 and TRBJ2-1; 14 bases are shared with TRBD2. This CDR3 comprises 15 residues. Germline CDR1 MGHRA, CDR2 YSYEKL. With V trimmed by 6 bases and J by 5 bases, 3 bases remained unmatched. CDR3 DNA: TGCGCCAGCAGGAAGGGACTAGCGGGAGACAATGAGCAGTTCTTC. It translates to CASRKGLAGDNEQFF.

In this sample, this clonotype turned up many times. This chain joins TRBV2 and TRBJ2-5; D call uncertain. The germline CDR1 and CDR2 sequences are SNHLY and FYNNEI. V lost 10 bases and J 5 bases, leaving 14 bases between the germline ends. This CDR3 has 12 amino acids. The CDR3 is CAIGDMRETQYF. DNA for the CDR3: TGTGCCATCGGAGACATGCGGGAGACCCAGTACTTC.

This clonotype was counted between two and nine times. The chain couples TRBV4-2 to TRBJ2-7; 11 bases agree with TRBD2. The V segment lost 4 bases and the J segment 2 bases; nucleotides outside the gene matches: 10. This CDR3 is 17 amino acids long. Germline loops: CDR1 LGHNA, CDR2 YNFKEQ. The chain's CDR3 is CASSRRAGTSGTYEQYF. The CDR3 DNA reads as TGTGCCAGCAGCCGTAGGGCCGGGACTAGCGGTACCTACGAGCAGTACTTC.

This clonotype was seen at least ten times. The chain has TRBV30 and TRBJ2-1; 8 bases fit TRBD1. This CDR3 has 13 amino acids. V trimming: 0 bases; J trimming: 10 bases; junction bases outside the gene matches: 5. Germline-derived CDR1 and CDR2 are GTSNPN and SVGIG (reference sequence). The CDR3 DNA sequence: TGTGCCTGGAGTGTCTCCGGGACAGGCGAGCAGTTCTTC. As protein: CAWSVSGTGEQFF.

The chain is built from TRBV12-3 or TRBV12-4 and TRBJ2-3; D remains unclear. CDR3 length: 15 amino acids. The V end was cut by 3 bases, the J end by 0 bases, with 10 bases between. This chain's CDR3 is CASSLTHPSTDTQYF. CDR3 nucleotide sequence: TGTGCCAGCAGTTTGACACACCCTAGCACAGATACGCAGTATTTT.

The sample holds many counts of this clonotype. This chain links TRBV29-1 with TRBJ2-7, with TRBD1 matching over 9 bases. Trimming at V came to 1 base and at J to 3 bases, leaving 7 bases not matched to a gene. The CDR3 has 15 residues. Germline lookup yields CDR1 SQVTM and CDR2 ANQGSEA. CDR3 sequence reads: CSVEGPGQGFYEQYF. CDR3 in DNA: TGCAGCGTTGAAGGCCCGGGACAGGGATTCTACGAGCAGTACTTC.

The chain combines TRBV7-9 with TRBJ2-7; 8 bases fit TRBD1. Losses at the gene ends were 4 bases for V and 13 bases for J; bases not matched to a gene: 9. Looked up from germline, CDR1 is SEHNR and CDR2 is FQNEAQ (reference sequence). The CDR3 length is 12 residues. The CDR3 DNA is TGTGCCAGCAGCTCCAAGGGACAGGAGACCTACTTC. This gives the protein CASSSKGQETYF.

J is TRBJ2-7 and V is TRBV5-1; the D gene is possibly TRBD2 (5 bases). From germline, CDR1 is SGHRS and CDR2 YFSETQ. Deletions cut 0 bases from V and 5 bases from J, with 12 bases between. The CDR3 extends over 14 amino acids. CDR3 sequence (DNA): TGCGCCAGCAGCTTGGAGCGCCCGGAGGACGAGCAGTACTTC. Encoded protein: CASSLERPEDEQYF.

J is TRBJ1-2 and V is TRBV7-8; D remains ambiguous. The CDR3 has 16 amino acids. Germline values: CDR1 SGHVS, CDR2 FQNEAQ. V was clipped by 5 bases and J by 3 bases, with 19 bases between them. In nucleotides, the CDR3 is TGTGCCAGCAGCCCCGAGTATAAGAGCCCAGACTATGGCTACACCTTC. Translating it yields CASSPEYKSPDYGYTF.

This clonotype has only a few counts. The J gene is TRBJ1-1, the V gene TRBV20-1, with D possibly being TRBD1 (5 bases). Germline V gene sequence: CDR1 DFQATT, CDR2 SNEGSKA (reference sequence). The CDR3 length is 12 residues. Trimming shortened V by 3 bases and J by 4 bases, and 9 bases separated the two germline ends. The CDR3 reads CSASRDSTEAFF. DNA of the CDR3: TGCAGTGCTAGCAGGGATAGCACTGAAGCTTTCTTT.

The table lists this clonotype with a few counts. The chain is built from TRBV7-3 and TRBJ2-2; tentative D call: TRBD1 (6 bases). The length of the CDR3 is 15 residues. V was trimmed by 5 bases and J by 6 bases, leaving 16 bases between them. Germline CDR1 is SGHTA and CDR2 is FQGTGA. CDR3 nucleotides: TGTGCCAGCAGCCCACAACTAGGGGGTTCCGGGGAGCTGTTTTTT. This encodes CASSPQLGGSGELFF.

This clonotype showed up many times. V gene TRBV6-2 or TRBV6-3 combines with J gene TRBJ2-7; 14 bases fit TRBD2. This CDR3 is 16 amino acids long. Trimming took 3 bases from V and 2 from J; bases not matched to a gene: 3. Looked up from germline, CDR1 is MNHEY and CDR2 is SVGEGT. CDR3 sequence: CASSYGTSGGPYEQYF. CDR3 nucleotide sequence: TGTGCCAGCAGTTATGGGACTAGCGGGGGTCCCTACGAGCAGTACTTC.

In its sample, this clonotype was seen many times. The rearrangement joins TRBV27 to TRBJ2-2, with D perhaps matching TRBD1 (6 bases). This CDR3 is built from 11 residues. The V gene's germline CDR1 is MNHEY and CDR2 SMNVEV (reference sequence). The V end was cut by 4 bases, the J end by 10 bases, with 7 bases between. CDR3 nucleotides: TGTGCCAGCAGTTGGGGGCTGGAGCTGTTTTTT. This sequence encodes CASSWGLELFF.

The chain has TRBV18 and TRBJ2-5; 7 nucleotides agree with TRBD1. V lost 5 bases to trimming and J lost 5 bases; unmatched junction nucleotides: 5. This CDR3 has 13 residues. Germline V lookup: CDR1 KGHSH, CDR2 LQKENI. CDR3 nucleotide sequence: TGTGCCAGCTCAATACAGGGACAGGAGACCCAGTACTTC. Its translation is CASSIQGQETQYF.

The J gene is TRBJ2-2, the V gene TRBV18; unclear D gene. The V end lost 2 bases, the J end lost 4 bases, and 5 bases lay between the germline ends. The length of the CDR3 is 13 residues. Germline CDR1 is KGHSH and CDR2 is LQKENI. This CDR3 is CASSPAATGELFF. The CDR3 DNA reads as TGTGCCAGCTCACCAGCAGCCACCGGGGAGCTGTTTTTT.

The V and J genes are TRBV5-1 and TRBJ2-7, with TRBD1 matching 8 bases. Germline trimming cut 4 bases from V and 5 bases from J; bases unmatched to any gene: 14. The CDR3 covers 16 residues. CDR1 is SGHRS and CDR2 is YFSETQ in the germline V gene. In DNA, the CDR3 is TGCGCCAGCAGCCGAGACTCCGACAGGGGCCTTGACGAGCAGTACTTC. As protein: CASSRDSDRGLDEQYF.

The chain joins TRBV29-1 to TRBJ2-3; perhaps TRBD1 as D (5 bases). V lost 4 bases to trimming and J lost 0 bases, with 11 bases between them. CDR3 size: 14 residues. The germline V gene encodes CDR1 SQVTM and CDR2 ANQGSEA. CDR3 coding DNA: TGCAGCGTTGCGTCAGGACAAAGCACAGATACGCAGTATTTT. Residues: CSVASGQSTDTQYF.

This clonotype was observed at least ten times. The V call is TRBV6-1, the J call TRBJ1-6, with D perhaps TRBD1 (5 bases). Per the germline V gene, CDR1 is MNHNS and CDR2 is SASEGT. V gave up 3 bases and J gave up 5 bases, with 5 bases separating them. The CDR3 runs to 13 residues. The DNA of the CDR3 is TGTGCCAGCAGTGACAGGGATAATTCACCCCTCCACTTT. Translating gives CASSDRDNSPLHF.

The sample holds a few counts of this clonotype. The V call is TRBV2, the J call TRBJ1-4; D call uncertain. The V and J ends lost 6 bases and 6 bases respectively, with 14 bases between them. The germline gives CDR1 SNHLY, CDR2 FYNNEI. This CDR3 contains 14 residues. The CDR3 is CASSELSGYEKLFF. CDR3 coding DNA: TGTGCCAGCAGCGAGTTATCGGGTTATGAAAAACTGTTTTTT.

In its sample, this clonotype was seen a few times. CDR3 sequence: CSARKREDTGELFF. CDR3 DNA: TGCAGTGCCAGGAAGCGGGAAGATACCGGGGAGCTGTTTTTT. This chain links TRBV20-1 with TRBJ2-2; 7 nucleotides match TRBD2. The CDR3 consists of 14 residues. Germline CDR1 DFQATT, CDR2 SNEGSKA (reference sequence). After removal of 6 bases from V and 5 bases from J, the junction contained 9 bases not matched to a gene.

This clonotype was counted at least ten times. This sequence joins TRBV6-2 or TRBV6-3 and TRBJ1-2, with D possibly TRBD1 on 5 matching bases. The CDR3 runs to 16 residues. V gave up 0 bases and J gave up 6 bases, with 17 bases separating them. CDR1 and CDR2 from the germline V gene are MNHEY and SVGEGT. The CDR3 sequence: CASSYSGATGRDGYTF. DNA of the CDR3: TGTGCCAGCAGTTACTCCGGCGCAACGGGGCGCGATGGCTACACCTTC.

This clonotype showed up just a few times. The CDR3 bases are TGTGCCAGCTCGAAGTTTAGGACTAGCGGGAGAGCATACACAGATACGCAGTATTTT. This sequence encodes CASSKFRTSGRAYTDTQYF. The rearrangement uses TRBV14 and TRBJ2-3, with 13 bases identical to TRBD2. Germline CDR1 SGHDN, CDR2 FVKESK. The CDR3 is made up of 19 amino acids. After removal of 8 bases from V and 2 bases from J, the junction contained 16 bases not matched to a gene.

This clonotype has only a few counts. This chain joins TRBV24-1 and TRBJ2-2, with 7 bases lining up with TRBD1. The CDR3 consists of 15 residues. Germline loops: CDR1 KGHDR, CDR2 SFDVKD. Trimming cost V 4 bases and J 4 bases; bases outside gene matches: 5. This CDR3 is CATSDGQALTGELFF. DNA of the CDR3: TGTGCCACCAGTGACGGACAGGCCCTCACCGGGGAGCTGTTTTTT.

This clonotype was recorded at least ten times. V and J are TRBV29-1 and TRBJ2-7, with 8 nucleotides matching TRBD2. Losses at the gene ends were 4 bases for V and 5 bases for J; bases not matched to a gene: 7. The CDR3 consists of 13 residues. Per the germline V gene, CDR1 is SQVTM and CDR2 is ANQGSEA. CDR3 amino acids: CSVGTPGLDEQYF. The CDR3 DNA is TGCAGCGTTGGCACCCCGGGACTAGACGAGCAGTACTTC.